The rows below give T cell receptor beta chains drawn from one sample of a study of cytomegalovirus exposure and HLA in healthy donors. Here immunoSEQ multiplex PCR was the method, and the copy in TCRdb shows in-frame clones only, minus some. The sample lists some 140,000 clones; roughly 73% were seen once. Sequenced input: PBMCs. The receptors derive from a woman aged 40 to 55 in good health and CMV-seronegative. Each CDR3 is given with its conserved first and last residue. A clone size is listed for some rows: how often the clone was seen (once, few, many), or a class if it is expanded.

len	j_gene	abundance	v_gene	CDR3aa
14	TRBJ2-1	.	TRBV15	CATSSPQGWREQFF
13	TRBJ1-2	.	TRBV6-5	CASSYPGQGGYTF
15	TRBJ1-2	once	TRBV7-3	CASSLHHRGTEGYTF
15	TRBJ1-2	.	TRBV4-1	CASSQETGGHDGYTF
16	TRBJ1-2	.	TRBV9	CASSPKGRPDGYGYTF
12	TRBJ2-1	few	TRBV6-9	CASTTSRDEQFF
15	TRBJ1-2	.	TRBV5-1	CASKLYGGLEYGYTF
19	TRBJ2-1	.	TRBV18	CASSPMAFSYWDRINEQFF
15	TRBJ2-1	.	TRBV15	CATSSDVSGGDEQFF
15	TRBJ1-1	.	TRBV19	CASSGTGTANTEAFF
15	TRBJ2-2	.	TRBV19	CASTGGAANTGELFF
15	TRBJ2-3	.	TRBV5-1	CASSLGQVYTDTQYF
14	TRBJ2-3	.	TRBV7-2	CASSEGGHTDTQYF
14	TRBJ1-2	.	TRBV6-1	CASIGTGSNYGYTF
13	TRBJ1-1	.	TRBV19	CASSSQGGTEAFF
14	TRBJ2-7	.	TRBV13	CASSSQGANEEQYF
14	TRBJ2-2	.	TRBV7-3	CASSLGGSPGELFF
15	TRBJ2-3	.	TRBV7-9	CASSLVTGGTDTQYF
18	TRBJ2-1	.	TRBV5-1	CASRWMTGGGPSYNEQFF
15	TRBJ2-5	.	TRBV5-5	CASSVGGIAEETQYF
14	TRBJ2-7	once	TRBV5-1	CASSANMDADEQYF
12	TRBJ2-1	.	TRBV9	CASSLGYNEQFF
13	TRBJ1-5	.	TRBV19	CASGQGYNQPQHF
18	TRBJ2-3	.	TRBV7-6	CASSLVIRGPLRTDTQYF
19	TRBJ2-2	.	TRBV27	CASRPGLAGGPSYGGELFF
15	TRBJ1-2	.	TRBV19	CASRTYVGDRDGYTF
14	TRBJ2-7	.	TRBV4-1	CASSQGLASYEQYF
18	TRBJ1-1	.	TRBV4-1	CASSQDIPGTVGNTEAFF
13	TRBJ1-2	.	TRBV6-1	CASKTGEKHGYTF
12	TRBJ1-1	.	TRBV7-9	CASELGRTEAFF
13	TRBJ1-2	.	TRBV6-5	CASTTGGYYGYTF
13	TRBJ2-5	.	TRBV7-2	CASSPRVGETQYF
13	TRBJ1-3	.	TRBV10-3	CAIREGAENTIYF
13	TRBJ2-5	.	TRBV29-1	CSVPSGGSETQYF
17	TRBJ1-6	.	TRBV10-2	CATTWGTGSSYNSPLHF
15	TRBJ1-1	.	TRBV6-1	CASIQNYGQNTEAFF
14	TRBJ1-2	.	TRBV6-1	CASSEVNSPYGYTF
13	TRBJ1-1	few	TRBV5-1	CASGTGTATEAFF
15	TRBJ1-3	.	TRBV18	CASSPVTGSGNTIYF
14	TRBJ2-7	.	TRBV7-2	CASSSTSGAYEQYF